The T cell receptor beta chain described here comes from a study of blood T cell repertoires in COVID-19. Study-wide context: COVID-19 samples collected from the United States, Italy and Spain covered acute and convalescent phases.

This clone was counted a single time. Authors' methods: Nucleated cell number was recorded as an estimate derived from reference gene primer amplification. Clones were read by immunoSEQ multiplex PCR, and TCRdb kept only the in-frame ones, dropping some. V and J calls plus clone size are reproduced from that table; the DNA served to infer D and trimming. The table includes some 99,000 clones, roughly 89% detected once. This TCR was sampled from a human donor with COVID-19, enrolled during active disease. The donor label of this sample is uncertain. The sequenced sample was peripheral blood.

This chain's CDR3 is CASRGTDANYGYTF. CDR3 nucleotide sequence: TGCGCCAGCAGAGGGACAGATGCTAACTATGGCTACACCTTC. The chain links TRBV5-1 to TRBJ1-2, with 7 bases lining up with TRBD1. This CDR3 comprises 14 residues. V lost 5 bases and J lost 0; bases outside the gene matches: 4. Looked up from germline, CDR1 is SGHRS and CDR2 is YFSETQ.